A selection of T cell receptor beta chains follows, all from one sample in a study of cytomegalovirus exposure and HLA in healthy donors. Profiled with immunoSEQ multiplex PCR; TCRdb holds only in-frame clones, not every one. The sample lists 90,000 to 100,000 clones; about 81% were seen once. The sequenced sample was PBMCs. All receptors come from a man aged 40-50 years in good health and CMV-seronegative. CDR3s include the opening cysteine and the closing phenylalanine or tryptophan. A D gene is named only where the DNA matches it firmly. The size entry is marked missing in some rows and otherwise reads once, few, many or a size class.

cdr3_nt	cdr3_aa	d_call	v_call	j_call	clone_size	cdr3_length
TGTGCCAGCAGCAGTACATCGCATAATCAGCCCCAGCATTTT	CASSSTSHNQPQHF	-	TRBV27	TRBJ1-5	-	14
TGTGCCAGCAGCGTAGCTGCAACTAATGAAAAACTGTTTTTT	CASSVAATNEKLFF	-	TRBV9	TRBJ1-4	few	14
TGTGCCAGCACCCCGGAGAACTATGGCTACACCTTC	CASTPENYGYTF	-	TRBV2	TRBJ1-2	-	12
TGCAGTGCGCGGGGGGGGGTTGAAGCTTTCTTT	CSARGGVEAFF	-	TRBV20-1	TRBJ1-1	-	11
TGTGCCAGCAGGGCGGGAGCCGGGCCCCTCCACTTT	CASRAGAGPLHF	-	TRBV6-6	TRBJ1-6	-	12
TGTGCCAGCAGCTTGCCTCGGGGGGGGAATGGAAACACCATATATTTT	CASSLPRGGNGNTIYF	-	TRBV5-6	TRBJ1-3	-	16
TGTGCCAGCAGCCCCGAGGGGGGACAGGGAGACGAGCAGTACTTC	CASSPEGGQGDEQYF	TRBD1	TRBV7-9	TRBJ2-7	-	15
TGTTCCAGCAGCTTTCAGGGAGAAGCTTTCTTT	CSSSFQGEAFF	-	TRBV7-9	TRBJ1-1	few	11
TGCGCCAGCAGCCCCCGGACAGGGTACACTGAAGCTTTCTTT	CASSPRTGYTEAFF	TRBD1	TRBV5-1	TRBJ1-1	-	14
TGCGCCAGCAGCTTGGATGAAACAGGGCGCTATGGCTACACCTTC	CASSLDETGRYGYTF	-	TRBV5-1	TRBJ1-2	-	15
TGTGCCACCGGGACAGGTGCCCGCTACGAGCAGTACTTC	CATGTGARYEQYF	TRBD1	TRBV2	TRBJ2-7	-	13
TGTGCCAGCACCCCGGGACAGGTGTTTCTGCCGGGGGCGCGCGAGCAGTACTTC	CASTPGQVFLPGAREQYF	TRBD1	TRBV11-2	TRBJ2-7	-	18
TGTGCCAGCAGCCGTCCCCCCGGGGAGCTGTTTTTT	CASSRPPGELFF	-	TRBV7-9	TRBJ2-2	-	12
TGTGCCAGCAGTTTTTCCGACAGAGCAAACACCATATATTTT	CASSFSDRANTIYF	-	TRBV27	TRBJ1-3	-	14
TGTGCCAGCAGAGGCGCACAGGGGGCGCGACAGCCCCAGCATTTT	CASRGAQGARQPQHF	TRBD1	TRBV2	TRBJ1-5	-	15
TGTGCCACCAGCAGAGCCGGGACACCCTTATCCTTT	CATSRAGTPLSF	-	TRBV15	TRBJ1-4	-	12
TGTGCCAGCACCCTGACAGGGGCACCGAGCAATCAGCCCCAGCATTTT	CASTLTGAPSNQPQHF	TRBD1	TRBV28	TRBJ1-5	-	16
TGTGCCAGCAGTTACGACAGGAGAAATTCACCCCTCCACTTT	CASSYDRRNSPLHF	-	TRBV6-5	TRBJ1-6	few	14
TGTGCCAGCAGCTTGGGAGGGCAAGGCTCTGGAAACACCATATATTTT	CASSLGGQGSGNTIYF	-	TRBV5-4	TRBJ1-3	-	16
TGTGCCATCACTCCCGAAAAGCGGGGGGGGTCAGATACGCAGTATTTT	CAITPEKRGGSDTQYF	TRBD2	TRBV10-3	TRBJ2-3	-	16
TGTGCCAGCAGTTCCCCAGGACAGGGTTACTATGGCTACACCTTC	CASSSPGQGYYGYTF	TRBD1	TRBV27	TRBJ1-2	-	15
TGTGCCAGCAGCGTAGGGGGGGGAGGGGTTCCTTTGAACACCGGGGAGCTGTTTTTT	CASSVGGGGVPLNTGELFF	TRBD2	TRBV9	TRBJ2-2	-	19
TGTGCCAGCAGTTTATACAGCACCGGGGAGCTGTTTTTT	CASSLYSTGELFF	-	TRBV27	TRBJ2-2	-	13
TGTGCCAGCGGCAGGGGGTCTTTCGCGACCCAGTACTTC	CASGRGSFATQYF	TRBD1	TRBV6-1	TRBJ2-5	-	13
TGTGCCAGCAGCTTAGCGGGGGGGAAAGGGTTTTGGAGCAATCAGCCCCAGCATTTT	CASSLAGGKGFWSNQPQHF	-	TRBV7-8	TRBJ1-5	-	19
TGCAGCGGTCGGACAGGAGGAGAAAAACTGTTTTTT	CSGRTGGEKLFF	TRBD1	TRBV29-1	TRBJ1-4	-	12
TGCGCCAGCAGTTCCGCAGGGGCGGATGAAGCTTTCTTT	CASSSAGADEAFF	-	TRBV5-1	TRBJ1-1	-	13
TGTGCCAGTAAATTACAGCAGTCTGGGGCCAACGTCCTGACTTTC	CASKLQQSGANVLTF	-	TRBV19	TRBJ2-6	-	15
TGTGCCAGCAGCCGGACTCAGAACACTGAAGCTTTCTTT	CASSRTQNTEAFF	-	TRBV6-5	TRBJ1-1	few	13
TGTGCCACCGGGTGGGATAGGGAGGATGAGCAGTTCTTC	CATGWDREDEQFF	-	TRBV5-6	TRBJ2-1	-	13
TGTGCCAGCAGTGACCCGCCCGAGACAGGACCCAAAACTGCATCCTACGAGCAGTACTTC	CASSDPPETGPKTASYEQYF	-	TRBV6-4	TRBJ2-7	-	20